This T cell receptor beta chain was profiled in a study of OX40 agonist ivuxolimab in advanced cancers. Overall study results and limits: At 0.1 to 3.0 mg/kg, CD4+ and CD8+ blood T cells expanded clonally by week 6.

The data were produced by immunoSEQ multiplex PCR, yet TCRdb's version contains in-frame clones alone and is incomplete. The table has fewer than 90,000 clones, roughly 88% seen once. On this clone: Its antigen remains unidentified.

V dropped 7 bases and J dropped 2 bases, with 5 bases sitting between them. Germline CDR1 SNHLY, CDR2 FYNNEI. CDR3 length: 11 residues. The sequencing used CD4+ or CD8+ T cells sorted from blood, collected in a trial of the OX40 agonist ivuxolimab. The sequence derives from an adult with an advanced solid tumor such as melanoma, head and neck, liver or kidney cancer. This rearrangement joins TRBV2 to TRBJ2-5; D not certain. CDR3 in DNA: TGTGCCAGCACATATCAAGAGACCCAGTACTTC. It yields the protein CASTYQETQYF.